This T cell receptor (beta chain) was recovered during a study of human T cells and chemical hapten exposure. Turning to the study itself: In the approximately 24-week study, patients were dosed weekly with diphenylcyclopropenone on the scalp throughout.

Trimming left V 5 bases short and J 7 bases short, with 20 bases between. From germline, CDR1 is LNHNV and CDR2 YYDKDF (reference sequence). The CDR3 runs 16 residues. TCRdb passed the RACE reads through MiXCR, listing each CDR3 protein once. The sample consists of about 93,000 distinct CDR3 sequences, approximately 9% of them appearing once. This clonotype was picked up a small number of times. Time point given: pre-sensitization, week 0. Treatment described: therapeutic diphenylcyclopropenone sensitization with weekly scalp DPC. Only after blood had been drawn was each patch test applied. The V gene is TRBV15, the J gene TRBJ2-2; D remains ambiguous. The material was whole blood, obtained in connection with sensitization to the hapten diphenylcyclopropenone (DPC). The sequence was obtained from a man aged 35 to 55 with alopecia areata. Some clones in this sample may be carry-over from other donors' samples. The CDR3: CATSGFLSAELGELFF. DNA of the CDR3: TGTGCCACCAGCGGATTTCTATCGGCGGAACTCGGGGAGCTGTTTTTT. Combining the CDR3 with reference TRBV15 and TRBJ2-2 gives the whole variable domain DAMVIQNPRYQVTQFGKPVTLSCSQTLNHNVMYWYQQKSSQAPKLLFHYYDKDFNNEADTPDNFQSRRPNTSFCFLDIRSPGLGDTAMYLCATSGFLSAELGELFFGEGSRLTVL.